Following are 6 T cell receptor beta chains from one sample sequenced in a study of blood T cell repertoires in COVID-19 (dated by TCRdb to the early 2020s). The library was obtained by the immunoSEQ multiplex PCR assay. Sourced from immuneACCESS, this table was stored by TCRdb with only in-frame sequences that have V and J called. A share of the clones is absent; for the studies checked, an unresolved V gene accounts for under half, and the remainder has no known explanation. For this sample there are over 85,000 clones; around 90% appear just once. The ten top clones hold approximately 3.3% of the sample. The sequencing sample was made of peripheral blood. The receptors were gathered from a woman between 45 and 60 years old with acute or convalescent COVID-19.

The rearrangement links TRBV19 to TRBJ2-6; D possibly corresponds to TRBD2 (6 bases). The CDR3 is 15 residues long. Germline V gene lookup returns CDR1 LNHDA and CDR2 SQIVND (reference sequence). Trimming pared 7 bases from V and 2 bases from J, leaving 12 bases between. CDR3 in amino acids: CASTPGVPGANVLTF. CDR3 in DNA: TGTGCCAGTACCCCGGGAGTCCCTGGGGCCAACGTCCTGACTTTC. The whole variable domain, remainder taken from reference TRBV19 and TRBJ2-6, is DGGITQSPKYLFRKEGQNVTLSCEQNLNHDAMYWYRQDPGQGLRLIYYSQIVNDFQKGDIAEGYSVSREKKESFPLTVTSAQKNPTAFYLCASTPGVPGANVLTFGAGSRLTVL.

J is TRBJ2-1 and V is TRBV6-1; 9 positions agree with TRBD1. Germline-derived CDR1 and CDR2 are MNHNS and SASEGT. J was trimmed by 2 bases and V by 5 bases; bases with no gene match: 10. This CDR3 comprises 17 residues. The CDR3 DNA reads TGTGCCAGCAGTAAAGGGACAGGGCCCTCCACCTACAATGAGCAGTTCTTC. This sequence encodes CASSKGTGPSTYNEQFF.

This clone was detected a few times. The CDR3 DNA follows: TGTGCCAGCAGCCTTACGACAGGGCGACGGGAGACCCAGTACTTC. Encoded protein: CASSLTTGRRETQYF. The chain couples TRBV28 to TRBJ2-5; 7 bases agree with TRBD1. J was trimmed by 5 bases and V by 6 bases; bases with no gene match: 12. The CDR3 is made up of 15 amino acids. Germline loops: CDR1 MDHEN, CDR2 SYDVKM. Using reference TRBV28 and TRBJ2-5 for the parts outside the CDR3, the full variable domain is DVKVTQSSRYLVKRTGEKVFLECVQDMDHENMFWYRQDPGLGLRLIYFSYDVKMKEKGDIPEGYSVSREKKERFSLILESASTNQTSMYLCASSLTTGRRETQYFGPGTRLLVL.

The chain combines TRBV5-1 with TRBJ2-7, with 8 positions matching TRBD1. The V and J ends lost 3 bases and 4 bases, in that order; junction bases with no gene match: 6. This CDR3 spans 14 amino acids. The germline V gene has CDR1 SGHRS and CDR2 YFSETQ. The CDR3 region has the DNA TGCGCCAGCAGCTCGGACAGGGCGGGTTACGAGCAGTACTTC. The encoded protein is CASSSDRAGYEQYF.

The gene calls are TRBV19 and TRBJ1-1, with D perhaps matching TRBD1 (5 bases). The CDR3 runs 15 residues. V was cut by 4 bases and J by 4 bases, with 16 bases left in between. Germline V lookup: CDR1 LNHDA, CDR2 SQIVND (reference sequence). In nucleotides, the CDR3 is TGTGCCAGTAGTACCCTTGGCGGGGGTATCACTGAAGCTTTCTTT. As protein: CASSTLGGGITEAFF.

V gene TRBV15 combines with J gene TRBJ2-3, with 7 bases fitting TRBD2. The CDR3 is 16 residues long. The V gene end was trimmed by 0 bases and the J gene end by 1 base; junction bases not matched to a gene: 4. CDR1 LNHNV and CDR2 YYDKDF come from the germline V gene (reference sequence). The CDR3 coding sequence is TGTGCCACCAGCAGAGATCTCGCGGGGGGCACAGATACGCAGTATTTT. As protein: CATSRDLAGGTDTQYF.